This TCR beta chain was recorded in a study of immune characterization of retroperitoneal liposarcoma. Via MiXCR, TCRdb re-called the PCR reads, giving one row per CDR3 protein. Among around 10,000 distinct CDR3 sequences listed, about 30% were seen once. Trimming cost V 2 bases and J 1 base, with 5 bases left between them. This CDR3 has 13 residues. Looked up from germline, CDR1 is WNHNN and CDR2 is SYGVQD (reference sequence). This chain joins TRBV10-1 and TRBJ1-1, with D unclear. This clonotype was obtained from a female donor with retroperitoneal liposarcoma. Specimen: tumor tissue. The chain's CDR3 is CASSERQNTEAFF. The CDR3 DNA is TGCGCCAGCAGTGAGCGACAGAACACTGAAGCTTTCTTT.